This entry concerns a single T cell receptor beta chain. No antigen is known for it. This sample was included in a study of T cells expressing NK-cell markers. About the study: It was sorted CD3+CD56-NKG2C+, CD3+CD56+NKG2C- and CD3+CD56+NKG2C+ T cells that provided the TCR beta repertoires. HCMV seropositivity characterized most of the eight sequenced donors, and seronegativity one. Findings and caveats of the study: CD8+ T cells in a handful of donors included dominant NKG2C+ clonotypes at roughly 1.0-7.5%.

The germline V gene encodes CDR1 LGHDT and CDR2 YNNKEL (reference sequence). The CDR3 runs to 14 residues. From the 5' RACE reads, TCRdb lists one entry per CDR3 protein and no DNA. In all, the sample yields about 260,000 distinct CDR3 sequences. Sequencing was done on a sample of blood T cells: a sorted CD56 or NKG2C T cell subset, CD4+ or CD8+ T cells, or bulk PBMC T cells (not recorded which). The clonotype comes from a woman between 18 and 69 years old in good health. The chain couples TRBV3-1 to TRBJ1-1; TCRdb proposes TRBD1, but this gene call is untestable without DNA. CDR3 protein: CASSQRGKGTEAFF.